This note documents a single T cell receptor (beta chain) sequence. Its antigen is not identified. The sample originates from a study of T cells after yellow fever vaccination. MiXCR, applied by TCRdb to the 5' RACE reads, yields one record per CDR3 protein. The repertoire has 100,000 to 150,000 distinct CDR3 sequences, roughly 15% of them found once; the top ten carry 35% to 45%. General study results and limits: A minor fraction of clonotypes spanned both CD4 and CD8 compartments.

The sequence derives from a man younger than 30 who received the YFV17D yellow fever vaccine. The source material was CD8+ T cells sorted from PBMCs, sampled 5 days after the yellow fever booster vaccination.

The CDR3 DNA reads as TGTGCCAGCAGCGTAGGATCGGGGGCTCCCTACAATGAGCAGTTCTTC. Encoded protein: CASSVGSGAPYNEQFF. The chain carries TRBV9 and TRBJ2-1, with D perhaps given as TRBD1 or TRBD2 (6 bases each). Germline assignment: CDR1 SGDLS and CDR2 YYNGEE. Trimming pared 0 bases from V and 2 bases from J, leaving 12 bases between. This CDR3 is 16 amino acids long.